This T cell receptor (beta chain) derives from a study of shared clonotypes between healthy human individuals. Study-wide results and caveats: When naive CD4 clonotypes were compared across several donors, 4% to 5.5% were shared. Naive subsets, compared against memory subsets, generally had larger estimated richness values.

In germline, CDR1 is SGHKS, CDR2 YYEKEE (reference sequence). The CDR3 is made up of 16 amino acids. V lost 0 bases to trimming and J lost 4 bases; unmatched junction nucleotides: 6. CD45RA+ naive and CD45RA-negative memory subsets were separated from CD4+ cells. With regard to this clone: The antigen remains unidentified.

The study ran the assay at deep level. The method was immunoSEQ multiplex PCR; TCRdb's version includes in-frame clones alone and lacks a portion of them. The top ten clones hold over 0.12% of a sample with roughly 2.5 million clones, about 92% of them seen once. Sequences were obtained from naive CD4+ T cells sorted from blood. This sample's subset: CD45RA+ positively selected. This chain uses TRBV5-5 with TRBJ1-1; 10 bases are a match to TRBD1. The TCR comes from a man aged 18 to 29 in good health. The CDR3 bases are TGTGCCAGCAGCTTGGCCGGGACAGGGGATATCACTGAAGCTTTCTTT. This codes for CASSLAGTGDITEAFF.